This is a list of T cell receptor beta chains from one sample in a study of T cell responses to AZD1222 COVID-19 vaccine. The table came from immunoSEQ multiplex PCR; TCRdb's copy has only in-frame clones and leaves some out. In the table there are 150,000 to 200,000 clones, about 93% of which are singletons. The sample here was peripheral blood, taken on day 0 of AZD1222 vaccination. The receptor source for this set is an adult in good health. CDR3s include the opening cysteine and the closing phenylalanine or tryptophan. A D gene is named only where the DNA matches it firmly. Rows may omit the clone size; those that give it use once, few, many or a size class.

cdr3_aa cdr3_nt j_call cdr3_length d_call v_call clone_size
CASSPGRANYGYTF TGTGCCAGCAGCCCCGGACGGGCTAACTATGGCTACACCTTC TRBJ1-2 14 NA TRBV3-1/TRBV3-2 NA
CASKKRESSFTDTQYF TGTGCCAGCAAGAAGCGGGAGAGTTCCTTCACAGATACGCAGTATTTT TRBJ2-3 16 TRBD2 TRBV2 NA
CASSLTLAGEAGEQFF TGTGCCAGCAGCTTAACCTTAGCGGGAGAGGCGGGTGAGCAGTTCTTC TRBJ2-1 16 TRBD2 TRBV7-9 NA
CALGRGLSVFF TGTGCTCTCGGACGGGGCCTGAGCGTTTTCTTT TRBJ1-1 11 NA TRBV30 few
CASHRNTEAFF TGTGCCAGCCATCGGAACACTGAAGCTTTCTTT TRBJ1-1 11 NA TRBV12-3/TRBV12-4 once
CASSRQGANQPQHF TGTGCCAGCAGCCGACAGGGGGCGAATCAGCCCCAGCATTTT TRBJ1-5 14 TRBD1 TRBV7-9 NA
CASSSLAASPNEQFF TGTGCCAGCAGCTCACTAGCGGCCTCCCCCAATGAGCAGTTCTTC TRBJ2-1 15 TRBD2 TRBV11-2 NA
CASSLQGKTEAFF TGTGCCAGCAGCCTACAGGGGAAAACTGAAGCTTTCTTT TRBJ1-1 13 TRBD1 TRBV28 NA
CASADRGFDEQYF TGCGCCAGCGCAGACAGGGGGTTCGACGAGCAGTACTTC TRBJ2-7 13 TRBD1 TRBV5-1 NA
CASSPGLNTEAFF TGCGCCAGCAGCCCAGGCTTGAACACTGAAGCTTTCTTT TRBJ1-1 13 NA TRBV5-1 NA
CASSSSQLGEQYF TGTGCCAGCAGCTCTTCACAATTGGGGGAGCAGTACTTC TRBJ2-7 13 NA TRBV7-7 NA
CAWRVGVNTEAFF TGTGCCTGGAGGGTGGGGGTGAACACTGAAGCTTTCTTT TRBJ1-1 13 NA TRBV30 once
CASRRTGKVNTEAFF TGTGCCAGCAGGAGGACAGGGAAGGTGAACACTGAAGCTTTCTTT TRBJ1-1 15 TRBD1 TRBV6-5 NA
CASSPLSGYGYTF TGTGCCAGCAGCCCCCTTTCTGGCTATGGCTACACCTTC TRBJ1-2 13 NA TRBV21-1 once
CASSVAVGAGELFF TGTGCCAGCAGCGTGGCGGTGGGGGCCGGGGAGCTGTTTTTT TRBJ2-2 14 NA TRBV5-4 NA
CASSLSSKNIQYF TGTGCCAGCAGCTTGAGTTCCAAAAACATTCAGTACTTC TRBJ2-4 13 NA TRBV11-2 NA
CASSLSESGELFF TGTGCCAGCAGTTTAAGCGAGTCCGGGGAGCTGTTTTTT TRBJ2-2 13 NA TRBV12-3/TRBV12-4 NA
CASSQDLGLAGAYEQYF TGTGCCAGCAGCCAGGATCTCGGACTAGCGGGAGCCTACGAGCAGTACTTC TRBJ2-7 17 TRBD2 TRBV14 NA
CASRQADWKGANGGYTF TGTGCCAGCAGGCAAGCCGATTGGAAGGGGGCTAATGGTGGCTACACCTTC TRBJ1-2 17 TRBD1 TRBV3-1/TRBV3-2 NA
CANRPMDGYTF TGTGCGAACAGGCCCATGGATGGCTACACCTTC TRBJ1-2 11 NA TRBV6-5 NA
CASTLGQGYTF TGTGCCAGCACTCTAGGGCAGGGCTACACCTTC TRBJ1-2 11 NA TRBV12-3/TRBV12-4 NA
CAWRGLEDYGYTF TGTGCCTGGAGGGGCTTGGAGGACTATGGCTACACCTTC TRBJ1-2 13 NA TRBV30 NA
CASIETGTSGYTF TGTGCCAGCATCGAGACCGGGACATCTGGCTACACCTTC TRBJ1-2 13 NA TRBV12-3/TRBV12-4 NA
CASSQVSASSYEQYF TGTGCCAGCAGCCAAGTAAGCGCCAGCTCCTACGAGCAGTACTTC TRBJ2-7 15 NA TRBV3-1/TRBV3-2 NA
CASNPLVGDEQYF TGTGCCAGCAATCCTCTCGTAGGGGACGAGCAGTACTTC TRBJ2-7 13 NA TRBV6-5 once
CAISGQGLDYGYTF TGTGCCATCAGTGGTCAGGGGCTCGACTATGGCTACACCTTC TRBJ1-2 14 NA TRBV10-3 NA
CASSSQGTGYTF TGTGCCAGCAGTTCCCAGGGTACGGGCTACACCTTC TRBJ1-2 12 NA TRBV12-3/TRBV12-4 NA
CASSLAGGGSYNEQFF TGCGCCAGCAGCTTGGCCGGAGGCGGCTCCTACAATGAGCAGTTCTTC TRBJ2-1 16 NA TRBV5-1 once
CSVAGNGYTF TGCAGCGTTGCAGGGAATGGCTACACCTTC TRBJ1-2 10 NA TRBV29-1 NA
CASSERTEAFF TGTGCCAGCTCAGAGCGCACTGAAGCTTTCTTT TRBJ1-1 11 NA TRBV12-3/TRBV12-4 NA
CASSDQGLAANTGELFF TGTGCCAGCAGTGACCAAGGACTAGCGGCTAACACCGGGGAGCTGTTTTTT TRBJ2-2 17 TRBD2 TRBV25-1 NA
CASSWGVNTEAFF TGTGCCAGCAGTTGGGGTGTGAACACTGAAGCTTTCTTT TRBJ1-1 13 NA TRBV27 NA
CAWSEREYNEQFF TGTGCCTGGAGTGAGCGGGAGTACAATGAGCAGTTCTTC TRBJ2-1 13 TRBD2 TRBV30 few
CASTPTRGGRSSEQFF TGTGCCAGCACGCCGACGAGGGGGGGCCGTAGTAGTGAGCAGTTCTTC TRBJ2-1 16 NA TRBV5-5 NA
CASTPRYRDRGEEQYF TGTGCCAGCACCCCCCGGTACCGGGACAGGGGGGAGGAGCAGTACTTC TRBJ2-7 16 TRBD1 TRBV7-6 few
CASPGPTNEKLFF TGTGCCAGCCCGGGTCCAACTAATGAAAAACTGTTTTTT TRBJ1-4 13 NA TRBV7-9 NA
CASSQDRGGQPQHF TGCGCCAGCAGCCAAGACAGGGGAGGCCAGCCCCAGCATTTT TRBJ1-5 14 NA TRBV4-1 once
CASSQSPGIGQPQHF TGCGCCAGCAGCCAATCTCCAGGGATCGGGCAGCCCCAGCATTTT TRBJ1-5 15 NA TRBV4-1 NA
CASSLAGDIYEQYF TGTGCCAGCAGTCTAGCGGGAGACATCTACGAGCAGTACTTC TRBJ2-7 14 TRBD2 TRBV25-1 NA
CATLGARNTIYF TGTGCCACTCTAGGGGCCAGAAACACCATATATTTT TRBJ1-3 12 NA TRBV6-5 NA
CASSFIHQPQHF TGTGCCAGCAGTTTTATCCATCAGCCCCAGCATTTT TRBJ1-5 12 NA TRBV6-2/TRBV6-3 NA
CASRFRGLAGECEQYF TGTGCAAGTCGCTTCCGGGGACTAGCGGGAGAATGCGAGCAGTACTTC TRBJ2-7 16 NA TRBV12-2 NA
CATSDPIRRGYTF TGTGCCACCAGTGATCCCATACGGAGGGGCTACACCTTC TRBJ1-2 13 NA TRBV24-1 NA
CASSHSNTEAFF TGTGCCAGCAGCCACAGTAACACTGAAGCTTTCTTT TRBJ1-1 12 NA TRBV13 NA
CASHLGIRTGQNQPNQPQHF TGTGCCAGTCATCTGGGAATCAGGACAGGGCAAAATCAACCCAATCAGCCCCAGCATTTT TRBJ1-5 20 TRBD1 TRBV19 NA
CASTTGGRTGELFF TGTGCCAGTACTACAGGGGGCAGGACCGGGGAGCTGTTTTTT TRBJ2-2 14 TRBD1 TRBV19 NA
CASSYREGAGWGNTEAFF TGTGCCAGCAGTTACCGGGAAGGAGCAGGGTGGGGGAACACTGAAGCTTTCTTT TRBJ1-1 18 NA TRBV6-2/TRBV6-3 NA